The present T cell receptor beta chain was sequenced within a study of long-term antiretroviral therapy in people with HIV. Samples were assayed with immunoSEQ v3.0 at survey level. Each sample had sequencing targeting roughly 40,000-55,000 T-cell genomes. Generated by immunoSEQ multiplex PCR, the TCRdb table keeps only in-frame clones and is missing some. The sample contains about 48,000 clones, 84% of which appear only once. Study-wide results and limits: Post-ART diversity increased but stayed below transplant donor controls. Relative to control repertoires, HIV repertoires exhibited narrower CDR3 length ranges.

Per germline, CDR1 SQVTM and CDR2 ANQGSEA. Trimming left V 3 bases short and J 2 bases short, with 9 bases between. The CDR3 totals 13 residues. Concerning this clone: Antigen: not known.

The chain carries TRBV29-1 and TRBJ2-3, with D perhaps TRBD2 (5 bases). This receptor was taken from a woman aged 18-29 years with HIV. The sample here was unsorted PBMCs, taken 0.8 years after starting antiretroviral therapy. In DNA, the CDR3 is TGCAGCGTTGACCCGGGGATCACAGATACGCAGTATTTT. Translation: CSVDPGITDTQYF.